This entry lists 25 T cell receptor beta chains sequenced from one sample in a study of shared clonotypes between healthy human individuals. The naive CD8 fraction comprised CD45RO-negative cells positively selected for CCR7 and excluded terminally differentiated effector memory CD45RA+ cells. The table came from immunoSEQ multiplex PCR; TCRdb's copy has only in-frame clones and leaves some out. The sample holds approximately 2,000,000 clones, 80% to 95% seen once. Sequenced: naive CD8+ T cells from PBMCs. The receptors stem from a young man in good health. Some clones in this sample may be carry-over from other donors' samples.

V is TRBV19 and J is TRBJ2-7, with 8 bases aligning to TRBD1. Unmatched junction bases numbered 5, after V lost 5 bases and J lost 2 bases. In germline, CDR1 is LNHDA, CDR2 SQIVND (reference sequence). The CDR3 length is 14 residues. The DNA of the CDR3 is TGTGCCAGTAGTTTCGAGGGACAGGCCTACGAGCAGTACTTC. Residues: CASSFEGQAYEQYF. The variable domain in full, with the rest retrieved from reference TRBV19 and TRBJ2-7, is DGGITQSPKYLFRKEGQNVTLSCEQNLNHDAMYWYRQDPGQGLRLIYYSQIVNDFQKGDIAEGYSVSREKKESFPLTVTSAQKNPTAFYLCASSFEGQAYEQYFGPGTRLTVT.

Details on this clone: The same CDR3 is also encoded by other DNA sequences in this sample. The chain employs TRBV7-9 and TRBJ1-1; possibly TRBD1 for D (5 bases). V was trimmed by 3 bases and J by 1 base, leaving 6 bases between them. Germline CDR1 reads SEHNR; CDR2 reads FQNEAQ (reference sequence). This CDR3 has 13 residues. The CDR3 DNA reads TGTGCCAGCAGCTTTACAGGGAACACTGAAGCTTTCTTT. Its protein product is CASSFTGNTEAFF.

CDR3 protein: CASSQGRVLNDDGYTF. The DNA for the CDR3 is TGTGCCAGCAGCCAGGGTAGGGTGCTTAATGACGATGGCTACACCTTC. The chain links TRBV7-9 to TRBJ1-2; tentative D call: TRBD1 (5 bases). The length of the CDR3 is 16 residues. CDR1 and CDR2 (germline): SEHNR, FQNEAQ (reference sequence). Deletions cut 5 bases from V and 6 bases from J, with 22 bases between.

The J gene is TRBJ2-7, the V gene TRBV29-1, with D perhaps TRBD1 or TRBD2 (6 bases each). The germline V and J ends were trimmed by 8 bases and 0 bases, with 14 bases remaining between them. Germline loops: CDR1 SQVTM, CDR2 ANQGSEA. This CDR3 region has 13 residues. The CDR3 here is CSTKGGSSYEQYF. The CDR3 nucleotides read TGCAGCACCAAGGGGGGTAGCTCCTACGAGCAGTACTTC.

J is TRBJ1-6 and V is TRBV4-1, with unresolved D. There are 15 residues in the CDR3. Germline V gene data show CDR1 as MGHRA and CDR2 as YSYEKL. V was trimmed by 2 bases and J by 10 bases, leaving 15 bases between them. CDR3 sequence reads: CASSQNTASLSPLHF. The CDR3 nucleotides are TGCGCCAGCAGCCAAAATACCGCCAGTTTATCACCCCTCCACTTT.

The CDR3 sequence is CASGTGHYGYTF. The CDR3 bases are TGTGCCAGCGGGACAGGCCACTATGGCTACACCTTC. This sequence joins TRBV6-1 and TRBJ1-2; 8 bases are shared with TRBD1. Trimming cost V 8 bases and J 3 bases; bases outside gene matches: 2. This CDR3 contains 12 residues. From germline, CDR1 is MNHNS and CDR2 SASEGT.

The rearrangement joins TRBV15 to TRBJ2-7; D not certain. The germline V gene has CDR1 LNHNV and CDR2 YYDKDF (reference sequence). The germline V and J ends were trimmed by 10 bases and 0 bases, with 10 bases remaining between them. The CDR3 has 12 amino acids. DNA of the CDR3: TGTGCCATCTCTCCTGGCTCCTACGAGCAGTACTTC. This codes for CAISPGSYEQYF.

The rearrangement joins TRBV7-3 to TRBJ2-2; maybe TRBD2 (5 bases). The germline V gene encodes CDR1 SGHTA and CDR2 FQGTGA. V was trimmed by 2 bases and J by 2 bases, leaving 9 bases between them. This CDR3 is built from 15 residues. This CDR3 is CASSLPPGNTGELFF. CDR3 bases: TGTGCCAGCAGCTTACCGCCGGGAAACACCGGGGAGCTGTTTTTT. The full variable domain, in which reference TRBV7-3 and TRBJ2-2 provide the parts outside the CDR3, is GAGVSQTPSNKVTEKGKYVELRCDPISGHTALYWYRQSLGQGPEFLIYFQGTGAADDSGLPNDRFFAVRPEGSVSTLKIQRTERGDSAVYLCASSLPPGNTGELFFGEGSRLTVL.

The rearrangement links TRBV27 to TRBJ2-2, with 7 bases identical to TRBD1. Losses at the gene ends were 3 bases for V and 3 bases for J; bases not matched to a gene: 7. Looked up from germline, CDR1 is MNHEY and CDR2 is SMNVEV (reference sequence). The CDR3 runs to 16 residues. This chain's CDR3 is CASSFSTGQHTGELFF. The CDR3 DNA follows: TGTGCCAGCAGTTTCTCGACGGGACAGCACACCGGGGAGCTGTTTTTT.

The CDR3 spells CASSLIGGADEQFF. CDR3 bases: TGTGCCAGCAGCTTAATCGGGGGGGCTGATGAGCAGTTCTTC. V usage is TRBV7-8 and J usage is TRBJ2-1; the match to TRBD2 covers 8 bases. CDR1 is SGHVS and CDR2 is FQNEAQ in the germline V gene. The CDR3 loop spans 14 amino acids. J was trimmed by 8 bases and V by 2 bases; bases with no gene match: 5.

J is TRBJ2-2 and V is TRBV7-6; D possibly corresponds to TRBD1 (6 bases). From germline, CDR1 is SGHVS and CDR2 FNYEAQ. This CDR3 has 16 residues. Trimming removed 5 bases from V and 3 bases from J, with 16 bases in between. The CDR3 nucleotides are TGTGCCAGCAGCCAGCCAGGGTACAGGGACACCGGGGAGCTGTTTTTT. Amino acids: CASSQPGYRDTGELFF.

This chain links TRBV4-3 with TRBJ2-7; perhaps TRBD2 as D (5 bases). Trimming removed 0 bases from V and 5 bases from J, with 11 bases in between. Germline lookup yields CDR1 LGHNA and CDR2 YSLEER. The CDR3 has 14 residues. CDR3 nucleotides: TGCGCCAGCAGCCAAGATAGGACTCTCCACGAGCAGTACTTC. Translating gives CASSQDRTLHEQYF.

A single count supports this clone. Other DNA sequences in this specimen translate into the identical CDR3. J is TRBJ2-7 and V is TRBV6-5; no clear D. The CDR3 sequence is 16 residues long. CDR1 and CDR2 (germline): MNHEY, SVGAGI. V lost 0 bases, J lost 0 bases, and 12 bases lay in between. The CDR3 loop is CASSYSAGESSYEQYF. The CDR3 coding sequence is TGTGCCAGCAGTTACTCAGCTGGGGAAAGCTCCTACGAGCAGTACTTC.

The V and J genes are TRBV15 and TRBJ2-7; weak D call: TRBD1 (5 bases). V lost 1 base and J lost 5, with 12 bases in between. Germline loops: CDR1 LNHNV, CDR2 YYDKDF (reference sequence). The CDR3 is 14 residues long. As DNA, the CDR3 is TGTGCCACCAGCAGAGTACAGGAGTCCGACGAGCAGTACTTC. Translated, it gives CATSRVQESDEQYF. Full variable domain (rest looked up from reference TRBV15 and TRBJ2-7): DAMVIQNPRYQVTQFGKPVTLSCSQTLNHNVMYWYQQKSSQAPKLLFHYYDKDFNNEADTPDNFQSRRPNTSFCFLDIRSPGLGDTAMYLCATSRVQESDEQYFGPGTRLTVT.

CDR3 sequence (DNA): TGTGCCAGCTCACCAGTAGGAACTGAAGCTTTCTTT. Protein sequence: CASSPVGTEAFF. The V and J genes are TRBV18 and TRBJ1-1; D gene ambiguous. CDR1 and CDR2 (germline): KGHSH, LQKENI. The CDR3 runs 12 residues. Trimming cost V 2 bases and J 5 bases, with 6 bases left between them.

Regarding this clone: At the DNA level, this CDR3 is encoded by other sequences in the same sample as well. The chain employs TRBV28 and TRBJ2-5, with D possibly matching TRBD1 (6 bases). The CDR3 totals 14 residues. Germline V lookup: CDR1 MDHEN, CDR2 SYDVKM. Trimming pared 1 base from V and 2 bases from J, leaving 8 bases between. The CDR3 bases are TGTGCCAGCAGTTTATATGGACAGCAAGAGACCCAGTACTTC. It specifies CASSLYGQQETQYF.

This clone was observed once. The DNA of the CDR3 is TGTGCCAGCAGCTTAGCCCTAGCGGGGGACTACGAGCAGTACTTC. This sequence encodes CASSLALAGDYEQYF. The V gene is TRBV11-2, the J gene TRBJ2-7; 10 bases are a match to TRBD2. Losses at the gene ends were 1 base for V and 3 bases for J; bases not matched to a gene: 3. This CDR3 contains 15 residues. CDR1 and CDR2 (germline): SGHAT, FQNNGV.

This rearrangement joins TRBV4-1 to TRBJ1-5; 12 bases map to TRBD1. Germline CDR1 reads MGHRA; CDR2 reads YSYEKL. This CDR3 is 18 amino acids long. The ends lost 6 bases at V and 4 bases at J; junction bases unmatched: 13. The CDR3 reads CASRLGTGGVEGNQPQHF. The CDR3 DNA reads as TGCGCCAGCAGGCTTGGGACAGGGGGCGTTGAAGGGAATCAGCCCCAGCATTTT.

As to this clone: The junction departs from the called germline gene at one end, perhaps through a read error. The CDR3 DNA is TGTGCCAGCAGCTTGGGGTCGATTGTGGCTAGGCACTTC. Its translation: CASSLGSIVARHF. This sequence joins TRBV5-6 and TRBJ2-7; D call uncertain. The CDR3 spans 13 residues. CDR1 and CDR2 (germline): SGHDT, YYEEEE.

The genes are TRBV27 and TRBJ2-7, with 13 bases matching TRBD2. This CDR3 is 15 amino acids long. The ends lost 6 bases at V and 5 bases at J; junction bases unmatched: 7. Germline V gene lookup returns CDR1 MNHEY and CDR2 SMNVEV (reference sequence). Here the CDR3 reads CASRMGTSGIDEQYF. The CDR3 DNA reads as TGTGCCAGCAGAATGGGGACTAGCGGGATTGACGAGCAGTACTTC.

The sample holds one count of this clone. The rearrangement joins TRBV5-1 to TRBJ2-1, with D perhaps TRBD2 (5 bases). Germline V CDR1 and CDR2: SGHRS, YFSETQ. The CDR3 loop spans 15 amino acids. V lost 5 bases and J 0 bases, leaving 12 bases between the germline ends. CDR3 region: CASRPLGSSYNEQFF. The CDR3 DNA reads as TGCGCCAGCAGGCCTTTAGGGAGCTCCTACAATGAGCAGTTCTTC.

This clone was seen a single time. This chain links TRBV7-8 with TRBJ1-2, with 7 bases identical to TRBD1. CDR1 and CDR2 (germline): SGHVS, FQNEAQ. V was clipped by 1 base and J by 6 bases; unmatched bases: 8. This CDR3 has 15 residues. CDR3 sequence reads: CASSLGYRGGDGYTF. CDR3 DNA sequence: TGTGCCAGCAGCTTAGGTTACAGGGGAGGTGATGGCTACACCTTC.

This sequence joins TRBV29-1 and TRBJ1-1; D not resolved. Germline V CDR1 and CDR2: SQVTM, ANQGSEA. This CDR3 contains 16 residues. Trimming left V 5 bases short and J 4 bases short, with 23 bases between. In DNA, the CDR3 is TGCAGCGTTCTGACGTTCGGGCACAAAGTGGGCACTGAAGCTTTCTTT. Protein product: CSVLTFGHKVGTEAFF. The full variable domain, completed using reference TRBV29-1 and TRBJ1-1, is SAVISQKPSRDICQRGTSLTIQCQVDSQVTMMFWYRQQPGQSLTLIATANQGSEATYESGFVIDKFPISRPNLTFSTLTVSNMSPEDSSIYLCSVLTFGHKVGTEAFFGQGTRLTVV.

This chain uses TRBV4-3 with TRBJ2-7; tentative D call: TRBD2 (6 bases). There are 15 residues in the CDR3. V was cut by 2 bases and J by 3 bases, with 14 bases left in between. Germline CDR1 is LGHNA and CDR2 is YSLEER. The CDR3 DNA is TGCGCCAGCAGCCAATTACAGGAGGACTACTACGAGCAGTACTTC. This gives the protein CASSQLQEDYYEQYF.

The V call is TRBV5-6, the J call TRBJ2-1; D is possibly TRBD1 or TRBD2 (5 bases each). This CDR3 comprises 15 residues. In germline, CDR1 is SGHDT, CDR2 YYEEEE. Trimming removed 4 bases at V and 4 bases at J, with 15 bases between. CDR3 sequence (DNA): TGTGCCAGCAGCGGGGCTCCGGGGCAGTACAATGAGCAGTTCTTC. This encodes CASSGAPGQYNEQFF.